Following are 27 T cell receptor beta chains from one sample sequenced in a study of blood T cell repertoires in COVID-19. Clones were read by immunoSEQ multiplex PCR, and TCRdb kept only the in-frame ones, dropping some. The sample shows 18,000 or so clones, 91% of them seen only once. The sample consisted of peripheral blood. The origin of the receptors is a human donor in a cohort sampled during active COVID-19.

In its sample, this clone was seen once. This rearrangement joins TRBV2 to TRBJ2-5; a weak D match, TRBD1 (5 bases). Per germline, CDR1 SNHLY and CDR2 FYNNEI. Trimming shortened V by 0 bases and J by 5 bases, and 13 bases separated the two germline ends. The CDR3 length is 15 residues. The CDR3 region has the DNA TGTGCCAGCAGTGAAGCGAACCAGGGCTTGGAGACCCAGTACTTC. This encodes CASSEANQGLETQYF.

The rearrangement joins TRBV13 to TRBJ2-1, with TRBD2 as a possible D gene (6 bases). Trimming removed 5 bases from V and 5 bases from J, with 16 bases in between. The CDR3 is made up of 15 amino acids. Looked up from germline, CDR1 is PRHDT and CDR2 is FYEKMQ (reference sequence). The CDR3 sequence is CASSTRVDYNNEQFF. CDR3 coding DNA: TGTGCCAGCAGCACAAGGGTGGACTATAACAATGAGCAGTTCTTC.

This chain joins TRBV7-3 and TRBJ2-1; D is uncertain. The CDR3 runs to 16 residues. Between the trimmed V and J ends, which lost 5 bases and 7 bases, there was a span of 21 bases. Germline values: CDR1 SGHTA, CDR2 FQGTGA. CDR3 region: CASSLSPLYSRNEQFF. The CDR3 bases are TGTGCCAGCAGCCTGTCCCCGCTGTACAGTCGTAATGAGCAGTTCTTC.

Only one count was recorded for this clone. The chain employs TRBV19 and TRBJ1-4; the D gene is possibly TRBD1 (5 bases). V gave up 5 bases and J gave up 7 bases, with 11 bases separating them. The CDR3 runs 13 residues. Per the germline V gene, CDR1 is LNHDA and CDR2 is SQIVND (reference sequence). The CDR3: CASSSRQFEKLFF. The CDR3 DNA reads TGTGCCAGTAGTTCAAGACAGTTTGAAAAACTGTTTTTT.

This clone was seen only a few times. This rearrangement joins TRBV5-1 to TRBJ2-2; D is perhaps TRBD1 (5 bases). V gave up 4 bases and J gave up 5 bases, with 12 bases separating them. The length of the CDR3 is 14 residues. Germline loops: CDR1 SGHRS, CDR2 YFSETQ. CDR3 loop: CASSSNRSTGELFF. In DNA, the CDR3 is TGCGCCAGCAGCAGTAACAGGTCAACCGGGGAGCTGTTTTTT.

The chain employs TRBV11-1 and TRBJ2-3; TRBD2 might be the D (6 bases). V dropped 0 bases and J dropped 0 bases, with 13 bases sitting between them. This CDR3 is built from 17 residues. CDR1 SGHAT and CDR2 FQDESV come from the germline V gene (reference sequence). The CDR3 here is CASSLAGGLDSTDTQYF. The CDR3 nucleotides are TGTGCCAGCAGCTTAGCGGGAGGACTCGATAGCACAGATACGCAGTATTTT.

The chain couples TRBV7-9 to TRBJ2-2, with TRBD1 matching over 7 bases. Trimming took 4 bases from V and 2 from J; bases not matched to a gene: 7. The CDR3 sequence is 16 residues long. Germline loops: CDR1 SEHNR, CDR2 FQNEAQ (reference sequence). The CDR3 DNA is TGTGCCAGCAGCTCTCGAGGACAGGTCAACACCGGGGAGCTGTTTTTT. The encoded protein is CASSSRGQVNTGELFF. Variable domain in full (rest from reference TRBV7-9 and TRBJ2-2): DTGVSQNPRHKITKRGQNVTFRCDPISEHNRLYWYRQTLGQGPEFLTYFQNEAQLEKSRLLSDRFSAERPKGSFSTLEIQRTEQGDSAMYLCASSSRGQVNTGELFFGEGSRLTVL.

The chain recombines TRBV3-1 (or the pseudogene TRBV3-2) with TRBJ1-1, with D possibly TRBD1 on 6 matching bases. Trimming shortened V by 3 bases and J by 1 base, and 12 bases separated the two germline ends. This CDR3 contains 15 residues. Germline V gene lookup returns CDR1 LGHDT and CDR2 YNNKEL (reference sequence). In DNA, the CDR3 is TGTGCCAGCAGCCAGTACAGGGAGCCGAACACTGAAGCTTTCTTT. Residues: CASSQYREPNTEAFF.

The rearrangement uses TRBV5-1 and TRBJ2-1, with TRBD2 identical over 10 bases. CDR3 length: 15 amino acids. Germline trimming cut 0 bases from V and 8 bases from J; bases unmatched to any gene: 5. Germline V gives CDR1 SGHRS, CDR2 YFSETQ. The CDR3 DNA reads as TGCGCCAGCAGCTTGGAAACTAGCGGGAAAGATGAGCAGTTCTTC. As protein: CASSLETSGKDEQFF.

Note on this clone: The same CDR3 is also encoded by other DNA sequences in this sample. The V gene is TRBV9, the J gene TRBJ2-1; 11 bases fit TRBD2. There are 16 residues in the CDR3. Per the germline V gene, CDR1 is SGDLS and CDR2 is YYNGEE. V was clipped by 4 bases and J by 3 bases; unmatched bases: 6. This CDR3 reads CASSPPGTSGYNEQFF. The CDR3 DNA reads TGTGCCAGCAGCCCCCCCGGGACTAGCGGCTACAATGAGCAGTTCTTC.

This chain links TRBV15 with TRBJ2-5; 8 bases match TRBD1. The CDR3 has 14 residues. CDR1 is LNHNV, CDR2 YYDKDF, per germline (reference sequence). Trimming removed 5 bases from V and 4 bases from J; junction bases left unmatched: 6. Here the CDR3 reads CATSQGAGRETQYF. CDR3 bases: TGTGCCACCAGCCAGGGGGCAGGGAGAGAGACCCAGTACTTC.

The chain is built from TRBV6-1 and TRBJ2-3; TRBD2 matches 9 bases. J was trimmed by 9 bases and V by 0 bases; bases with no gene match: 16. The CDR3 covers 18 residues. The germline CDR1 and CDR2 sequences are MNHNS and SASEGT. In DNA, the CDR3 is TGTGCCAGCAGTGAAGCCCTCGGTGGGGCGGGGGGGCCGAGAACGCAGTATTTT. Its protein product is CASSEALGGAGGPRTQYF.

The chain uses TRBV15 and TRBJ2-1, with D possibly being TRBD2 (6 bases). Germline values: CDR1 LNHNV, CDR2 YYDKDF (reference sequence). V was cut by 8 bases and J by 9 bases, with 20 bases left in between. The CDR3 covers 14 residues. The CDR3 reads CATEKEGMGTEQFF. CDR3 coding DNA: TGTGCCACCGAAAAGGAGGGGATGGGGACTGAGCAGTTCTTC.

This clone came up once. The chain employs TRBV5-5 and TRBJ2-4; possible D gene TRBD2, 5 bases. Per germline, CDR1 SGHKS and CDR2 YYEKEE (reference sequence). This CDR3 comprises 14 residues. Trimming removed 0 bases at V and 3 bases at J, with 7 bases between. The CDR3 DNA sequence: TGTGCCAGCAGCTTGGCGGGAAACAAAAACATTCAGTACTTC. Amino acids: CASSLAGNKNIQYF.

This sequence joins TRBV12-2 and TRBJ2-1; whether TRBD2, the table's D call, matches the DNA was not checked. TRBV12-2 is a pseudogene segment. This CDR3 is 15 amino acids long. Here the CDR3 DNA reads TGTGCAAGTCGCTTAGAAAGCGGGAGGGCCGATGAGCAGTTCTTC. It encodes CASRLESGRADEQFF.

The count of this clone is one. This chain links TRBV2 with TRBJ2-3, with 12 nucleotides matching TRBD2. Germline loops: CDR1 SNHLY, CDR2 FYNNEI. The junction had 3 bases not matched to a gene; V was cut back by 4 bases and J by 4 bases. The CDR3 has 15 amino acids. The CDR3 coding sequence is TGTGCCAGCAGTGCTTCTAGCGGGGGGGCAGATACGCAGTATTTT. Translating gives CASSASSGGADTQYF.

The chain uses TRBV27 and TRBJ2-3; D is perhaps TRBD1 (6 bases). The V gene lost 5 bases and the J gene lost 7 bases, with 10 bases spanning the gap. The germline CDR1 and CDR2 sequences are MNHEY and SMNVEV (reference sequence). This CDR3 is 12 amino acids long. DNA of the CDR3: TGTGCCAGCAGTCCTCAGGGGAATACGCAGTATTTT. Its translation: CASSPQGNTQYF.

This chain uses TRBV5-1 with TRBJ2-1; the match to TRBD2 covers 11 bases. V trimming: 0 bases; J trimming: 5 bases; junction bases outside the gene matches: 4. Germline loops: CDR1 SGHRS, CDR2 YFSETQ. This CDR3 is built from 16 residues. CDR3: CASSLVLAGGHNEQFF. The CDR3 DNA is TGCGCCAGCAGCTTGGTCCTAGCGGGGGGCCACAATGAGCAGTTCTTC.

The genes are TRBV6-6 and TRBJ2-1; 9 bases are a match to TRBD2. V shed 6 bases and J 6 bases; nucleotides not matched to a gene: 6. Germline-derived CDR1 and CDR2 are MNHNY and SVGAGI (reference sequence). This CDR3 has 14 residues. This CDR3 reads CASRIAGALNEQFF. Here the CDR3 DNA reads TGTGCCAGCAGGATAGCGGGGGCCCTCAATGAGCAGTTCTTC.

Details on this clone: This sample includes further DNA sequences coding for the same CDR3. The chain links TRBV6-5 to TRBJ1-6; D uncertain. Germline V lookup: CDR1 MNHEY, CDR2 SVGAGI. Between the trimmed V and J ends, which lost 6 bases and 7 bases, there was a span of 4 bases. CDR3 length: 11 residues. The CDR3 sequence is CASSSNSPLHF. CDR3 in DNA: TGTGCCAGCAGCTCCAATTCACCCCTCCACTTT.

This rearrangement joins TRBV7-9 to TRBJ1-5, with D maybe TRBD1 (6 bases). From germline, CDR1 is SEHNR and CDR2 FQNEAQ (reference sequence). This CDR3 has 14 residues. V gave up 5 bases and J gave up 8 bases, with 16 bases separating them. The CDR3 is CASSPGAPSEPQHF. CDR3 coding DNA: TGTGCCAGCAGCCCAGGGGCGCCGAGCGAGCCCCAGCATTTT.

The rearrangement links TRBV19 to TRBJ2-1; 8 positions agree with TRBD2. The CDR3 has 16 residues. V was pared by 3 bases and J by 0 bases, with 4 bases of the junction left unmatched. Germline-derived CDR1 and CDR2 are LNHDA and SQIVND (reference sequence). The CDR3 nucleotides read TGTGCCAGTAGTATGAAGCGGGGGAGCTCCTACAATGAGCAGTTCTTC. It yields the protein CASSMKRGSSYNEQFF.

V and J are TRBV4-1 and TRBJ2-1; the D is unclear. Trimming removed 1 base from V and 0 bases from J, with 7 bases in between. The length of the CDR3 is 15 residues. Germline CDR1 MGHRA, CDR2 YSYEKL. Written as DNA, the CDR3 is TGCGCCAGCAGCCAAGGGTTTAGCTCCTACAATGAGCAGTTCTTC. It specifies CASSQGFSSYNEQFF.

The genes are TRBV5-1 and TRBJ1-1; D is possibly TRBD1 (6 bases). This CDR3 is 13 amino acids long. Germline loops: CDR1 SGHRS, CDR2 YFSETQ. Trimming removed 4 bases at V and 4 bases at J, with 11 bases between. Written as DNA, the CDR3 is TGCGCCAGCAGCAAACAGGGAAGCACTGAAGCTTTCTTT. Its translation: CASSKQGSTEAFF.

J is TRBJ1-1 and V is TRBV6-1; D remains ambiguous. Per germline, CDR1 MNHNS and CDR2 SASEGT. The CDR3 runs to 13 residues. V lost 2 bases, J lost 7 bases, and 11 bases lay in between. This CDR3 reads CASSEFAASEAFF. The DNA for the CDR3 is TGTGCCAGCAGTGAATTCGCGGCTAGTGAAGCTTTCTTT.

The CDR3 reads CASSSGGNTEAFF. For the CDR3, the DNA is TGTGCCAGCAGCTCAGGTGGGAACACTGAAGCTTTCTTT. The J gene is TRBJ1-1, the V gene TRBV7-3, with unresolved D. CDR3 size: 13 residues. V lost 4 bases to trimming and J lost 1 base, with 7 bases between them. CDR1 is SGHTA, CDR2 FQGTGA, per germline.

J is TRBJ1-1 and V is TRBV4-1, with 8 positions matching TRBD1. The CDR3 extends over 14 amino acids. V shed 4 bases and J 5 bases; nucleotides not matched to a gene: 6. The germline gives CDR1 MGHRA, CDR2 YSYEKL. The chain's CDR3 is CASSLDRGGTEAFF. In DNA form, the CDR3 reads TGCGCCAGCAGCCTTGACAGGGGTGGAACTGAAGCTTTCTTT.